This is a list of T cell receptor beta chains from one sample in a study of blood T cell repertoires in COVID-19. TCRdb's copy holds only in-frame clones and misses some; the assay was immunoSEQ multiplex PCR. Of 100,000 to 150,000 clones in the sample, roughly 90% are singletons; the top ten hold roughly 3.7%. The sequencing sample was made of peripheral blood. The receptors shown here come from a man aged 50 to 60 with active COVID-19. CDR3s include the opening cysteine and the closing phenylalanine or tryptophan. The D gene is left open where the match is weak.

TRBJ2-7,TRBV27,NA,TGTGCCAGCAGTTTAAAGGATAGCAATGCCTACGAGCAGTACTTC,CASSLKDSNAYEQYF
TRBJ1-5,TRBV15,NA,TGTGCCACCAGCAGAGGACACAGAGACAATCAGCCCCAGCATTTT,CATSRGHRDNQPQHF
TRBJ2-5,TRBV30,TRBD2,TGTGCCTGGAGTGGGAGCGGGAGGTCATGGGAGACCCAGTACTTC,CAWSGSGRSWETQYF
TRBJ1-1,TRBV12-3/TRBV12-4,NA,TGTGCCAGCAGTTTAGTTCGGGGGGCTGAAGCTTTCTTT,CASSLVRGAEAFF
TRBJ1-2,TRBV28,NA,TGTGCCAGCAGTTTTCAGTCTAGGACTTACACCTTC,CASSFQSRTYTF
TRBJ1-5,TRBV15,NA,TGTGCCACCAGCAGAACCGGGACACAGAATCAGCCCCAGCATTTT,CATSRTGTQNQPQHF
TRBJ2-3,TRBV9,TRBD2,TGTGCCAGCAGCGTAGGAGGTAGCGGGGGGGTTACAGATACGCAGTATTTT,CASSVGGSGGVTDTQYF
TRBJ2-3,TRBV3-1/TRBV3-2,TRBD1,TGTGCCAGCAGCCTTGGACAGGGCGATACGCAGTATTTT,CASSLGQGDTQYF
TRBJ1-2,TRBV4-1,TRBD1,TGCGCCAGCAAGACGACGGGGGACAGGGGTAAAAGTGGCTACACCTTC,CASKTTGDRGKSGYTF
TRBJ1-2,TRBV15,NA,TGTGCCACCAGCAGAGATAATACAGGATACTATGGCTACACCTTC,CATSRDNTGYYGYTF
TRBJ1-2,TRBV3-1/TRBV3-2,NA,TGTGCCAGCAGCCAAGATCTACTAAAGCTCGAAGCCACCTTC,CASSQDLLKLEATF